This TCR beta chain stems from a study of response to subunit inactivated influenza vaccine (dated 2018 in TCRdb). Describing the broader study: The study used deep quantitative T cell receptor repertoire profiling to track responses to a trivalent subunit inactivated influenza vaccine. Points the paper makes about the study in general: The authors proposed that each seasonal influenza vaccination may bring in only a limited number of new T cells.

Library preparation used RT-PCR. TCRdb records Illumina HiSeq 2500 as the sequencer. TCRdb reprocessing: public reads trimmed at Q25 with fastp, clones called with MiXCR, in-frame beta chains kept. Every distinct CDR3 protein forms one entry, paired with its most common genes and DNA. This sample holds more than 600,000 distinct CDR3 sequences; around 20% were observed only once. The ten most abundant clones make up roughly a tenth of the sample. This clonotype was detected only a few times. Its recognized antigen is unknown. No base qualities exist here, and no much larger clone lies one base off it. Trimming leaves V shorter by 1 base and J shorter by 7 bases, with the junction holding 11 bases beyond the gene matches. Taken from cysteine to phenylalanine, the CDR3 has 16 residues. The entry retains the CDR3 DNA only, 48 bases that are in frame from base 1. Sequences SGHTA (CDR1) and FQGNSA (CDR2) are obtained from the germline V gene.

The sequence links TRBV7-2 to TRBJ2-5; 8 bases in the junction line up with TRBD1. The sequencing here drew on PBMCs from blood, taken around 5 days after vaccination. This receptor was taken from a man over 45 who received an inactivated influenza vaccine. Donor details come from another sample of the same person, matched by shared clones. The CDR3 region has the sequence CASSLGQGARLGTQYF. At the DNA level, the sequence is TGTGCCAGCAGCTTAGGGCAGGGGGCGCGCTTGGGGACCCAGTACTTC.